A single sample gave rise to the 12 T cell receptor beta chains below, sequenced in a study of T-cell memory formation after mild COVID-19. One entry per CDR3 protein results from TCRdb running MiXCR on the 5' RACE reads. The repertoire consists of 250,000 or so distinct CDR3 sequences, with 15% to 20% occurring once and the leading ten covering 23%. The sample was PBMCs or a T cell subset sorted from them (not recorded which). These receptors all come from a man aged 18 to 29 who had mild COVID-19 (a few samples of this study predate the infection). Cell type and time point are not known.

In its sample, this clonotype was seen many times. V gene TRBV20-1 combines with J gene TRBJ1-5; D is unclear. With 1 base removed from V and 2 bases from J, the gap between germline ends came to 3 bases. This CDR3 has 12 amino acids. Germline V gene sequence: CDR1 DFQATT, CDR2 SNEGSKA (reference sequence). This CDR3 reads CSARGGNQPQHF. As DNA, the CDR3 is TGCAGTGCTAGAGGGGGCAATCAGCCCCAGCATTTT.

V gene TRBV7-7 combines with J gene TRBJ2-3; D possibly corresponds to TRBD2 (6 bases). CDR1 is SSHAT and CDR2 is FNYEAQ in the germline V gene (reference sequence). This CDR3 is 14 amino acids long. The CDR3 region has the DNA TGTGCTAGCGCTAGCGCCCAAGGTTTCGATACGCAGTATTTT. Amino acids: CASASAQGFDTQYF.

The chain recombines TRBV10-3 with TRBJ2-1, with TRBD2 matching 10 bases. Losses at the gene ends were 8 bases for V and 9 bases for J; bases not matched to a gene: 7. The CDR3 has 13 residues. Germline V lookup: CDR1 ENHRY, CDR2 SYGVKD. Here the CDR3 reads CAIGASGGAEQFF. CDR3 in DNA: TGTGCCATCGGGGCTAGCGGGGGAGCTGAGCAGTTCTTC.

The chain uses TRBV7-2 and TRBJ1-4; TRBD1 might be the D (5 bases). The length of the CDR3 is 15 residues. V lost 5 bases and J 5 bases, leaving 15 bases between the germline ends. Germline loops: CDR1 SGHTA, CDR2 FQGNSA. The CDR3 region has the DNA TGTGCCAGCAGCCCCAGGGACGGATTAAATGAAAAACTGTTTTTT. Encoded protein: CASSPRDGLNEKLFF.

There are a few counts of this clonotype. The V call is TRBV20-1, the J call TRBJ2-1, with D perhaps matching TRBD2 (7 bases). V lost 5 bases and J lost 2, with 10 bases in between. Germline V gene data show CDR1 as DFQATT and CDR2 as SNEGSKA (reference sequence). The CDR3 length is 13 residues. Written as DNA, the CDR3 is TGCAGTGCTGAGCGGGACACCTACAATGAGCAGTTCTTC. Protein product: CSAERDTYNEQFF.

V and J are TRBV12-3 or TRBV12-4 and TRBJ1-2; perhaps TRBD1 as D (6 bases). Deletions cut 3 bases from V and 6 bases from J, with 14 bases between. CDR3 length equals 14 residues. In DNA form, the CDR3 reads TGTGCCAGCAGTTTCCGGGGACACCCCGATGGCTACACCTTC. As protein: CASSFRGHPDGYTF.

The chain has TRBV7-7 and TRBJ2-3; 8 positions agree with TRBD2. The CDR3 loop spans 15 amino acids. The V and J ends lost 1 base and 1 base, in that order; junction bases with no gene match: 1. CDR1 and CDR2 (germline): SSHAT, FNYEAQ (reference sequence). CDR3: CASSLVRGGTDTQYF. DNA for the CDR3: TGTGCCAGCAGCTTAGTGCGGGGGGGCACAGATACGCAGTATTTT.

This clonotype was counted only a few times. The chain employs TRBV21-1 and TRBJ2-7. TRBV21-1 is assigned pseudogene status. The CDR3 is 14 residues long. The CDR3 loop is CASSNEPGSYEQYV. The CDR3 nucleotides read TGTGCCAGCAGCAACGAGCCGGGCTCCTACGAGCAGTACGTC.

The chain carries TRBV3-1 and TRBJ2-5; 10 bases are shared with TRBD2. CDR1 and CDR2 from the germline V gene are LGHDT and YNNKEL (reference sequence). The V gene end was trimmed by 3 bases and the J gene end by 5 bases; junction bases not matched to a gene: 12. CDR3 length: 17 residues. The CDR3, as DNA: TGTGCCAGCAGCCAGAGCCCAGCGGGGGGGCCGGGCGAGACCCAGTACTTC. It codes for CASSQSPAGGPGETQYF.

V and J are TRBV18 and TRBJ2-7, with 8 bases lining up with TRBD1. The CDR3 loop spans 15 amino acids. Germline lookup yields CDR1 KGHSH and CDR2 LQKENI. Germline trimming cut 3 bases from V and 5 bases from J; bases unmatched to any gene: 9. The DNA of the CDR3 is TGTGCCAGCTCACCCGCCGGACAGGGAGGTAACGAGCAGTACTTC. It yields the protein CASSPAGQGGNEQYF.

This clonotype was seen only a few times. The V call is TRBV24-1, the J call TRBJ2-1, with unresolved D. The CDR3 totals 15 residues. Trimming stripped 5 bases from V and 2 bases from J, with 12 bases between. CDR1 is KGHDR, CDR2 SFDVKD, per germline. The CDR3 DNA sequence: TGTGCCACCAGTGCTGGTTGGGAAGCCTACAATGAGCAGTTCTTC. Its protein is CATSAGWEAYNEQFF.

This clonotype was counted many times. The junction departs from germline at one end; a sequencing error may be responsible. The gene calls are TRBV7-7 and TRBJ2-1; D may be TRBD2 (6 bases). In germline, CDR1 is SSHAT, CDR2 FNYEAQ (reference sequence). The CDR3 has 13 amino acids. This CDR3 is CASSLAAGDEQFF. The CDR3 region has the DNA TGTGCTAGCAGCTTAGCGGCGGGCGATGAGCAGTTCTTC.